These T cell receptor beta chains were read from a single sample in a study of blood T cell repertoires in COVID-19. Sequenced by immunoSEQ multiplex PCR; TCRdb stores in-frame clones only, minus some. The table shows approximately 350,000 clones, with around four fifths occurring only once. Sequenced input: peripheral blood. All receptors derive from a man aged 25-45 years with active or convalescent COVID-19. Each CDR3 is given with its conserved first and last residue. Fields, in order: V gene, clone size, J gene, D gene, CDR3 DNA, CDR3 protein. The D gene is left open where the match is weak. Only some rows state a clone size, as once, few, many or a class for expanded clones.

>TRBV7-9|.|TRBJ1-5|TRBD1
TGTGCCAGCAGCTGGGACAGTAAGCAGCCCCAGCATTTT
CASSWDSKQPQHF
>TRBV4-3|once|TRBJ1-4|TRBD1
TGCGCCAGCAGACGATTCCGACAGGGGGATTTGGATGAAAAACTGTTTTTT
CASRRFRQGDLDEKLFF
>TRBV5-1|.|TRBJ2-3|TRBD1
TGCGCCAGCAGCTTGATGCGACAGGGGACAGATACGCAGTATTTT
CASSLMRQGTDTQYF
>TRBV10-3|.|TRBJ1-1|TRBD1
TGTGCCATCAGTGAGATGACAGGGGCGGGAGCTTTCTTT
CAISEMTGAGAFF
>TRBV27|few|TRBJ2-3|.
TGTGCCAGCAGGGGGACTTTTCCCACAGATACGCAGTATTTT
CASRGTFPTDTQYF
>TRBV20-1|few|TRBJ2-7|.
TGCAGTGCTCGTTCCCTCTACGAGCAGTACTTC
CSARSLYEQYF
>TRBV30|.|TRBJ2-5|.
TGTGCCTGGAAGGGGGGGCTATCCCAAGAGACCCAGTACTTC
CAWKGGLSQETQYF
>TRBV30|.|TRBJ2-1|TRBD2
TGTGCCTGGAACGTAGCGGGGGGACGCGAGCAGTTCTTC
CAWNVAGGREQFF
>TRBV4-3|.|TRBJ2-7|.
TGCGCCAGCAGCCAAACTCCGGTAGGGAGGACCTACGAGCAGTACTTC
CASSQTPVGRTYEQYF
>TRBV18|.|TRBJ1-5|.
TGTGCCAGCTCACCCCAGAAATCCAATCAGCCCCAGCATTTT
CASSPQKSNQPQHF
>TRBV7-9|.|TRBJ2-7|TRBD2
TGTGCCAGCAGCTTAGTGGGGGGACTAGCCCTCGAGCAGTACTTC
CASSLVGGLALEQYF
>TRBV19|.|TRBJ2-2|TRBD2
TGTGCCAGTAGTATAGGGACTAGCGGGGGGGCCTATACCGGGGAGCTGTTTTTT
CASSIGTSGGAYTGELFF
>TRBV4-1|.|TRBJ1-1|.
TGCGCCAGCAGCTGGGGGCCGAACACTGAAGCTTTCTTT
CASSWGPNTEAFF
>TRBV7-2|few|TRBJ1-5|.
TGTGCCAGCAGCTTAGTTCTTGACAGGTTCAATCAGCCCCAGCATTTT
CASSLVLDRFNQPQHF
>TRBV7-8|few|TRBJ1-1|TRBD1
TGTGCCAGCAGCCCCCGGCAGGGGGGATCGAACACTGAAGCTTTCTTT
CASSPRQGGSNTEAFF
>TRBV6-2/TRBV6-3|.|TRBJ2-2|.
TGTGCCAGCAGTCCAGGACTCATAGAGCTGTTTTTT
CASSPGLIELFF
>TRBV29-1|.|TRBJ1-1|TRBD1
TGCAGCGTTCGCAGGGGGGTAAACACTGAAGCTTTCTTT
CSVRRGVNTEAFF
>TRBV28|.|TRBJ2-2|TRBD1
TGTGCCAGCACGCTGACCGACAGGGGATACACCGGGGAGCTGTTTTTT
CASTLTDRGYTGELFF
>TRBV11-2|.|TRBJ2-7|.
TGTGCCAGCAGTTCCCTCCTCGAGCAGTACTTC
CASSSLLEQYF
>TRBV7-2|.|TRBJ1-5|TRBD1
TGTGCCAGCAGCTTCGACAGGGTGACTCAGCCCCAGCATTTT
CASSFDRVTQPQHF
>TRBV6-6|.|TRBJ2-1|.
TGTGCCAGCAGCGATCCAGGCAATGAGCAGTTCTTC
CASSDPGNEQFF
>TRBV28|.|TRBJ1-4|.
TGTGCCAGCCGCAGGGTAACGTACGATGAAAAACTGTTTTTT
CASRRVTYDEKLFF
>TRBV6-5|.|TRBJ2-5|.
TGTGCCAGCAGCTTTCTAGCGAAGGAGACCCAGTACTTC
CASSFLAKETQYF
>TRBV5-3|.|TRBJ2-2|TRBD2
TGTGCCAGAAGCTTGAGTCAAGCGGGAGGACACCGGGGAGCTGTTTTT
CARSLSQAGGHRGAVF
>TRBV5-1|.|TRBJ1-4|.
TGCGCCAGCAGTCGGAAGGCAGGGTCTAATGAAAAACTGTTTTTT
CASSRKAGSNEKLFF
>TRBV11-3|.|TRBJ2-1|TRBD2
TGTGCCAGCAGCTTCCACCGCCCGACTAGCGGGAAGCTTAATGAGCAGTTCTTC
CASSFHRPTSGKLNEQFF
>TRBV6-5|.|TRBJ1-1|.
TGTGCCAGCACCCCCTGGCGCGAGACAGCTGAAGCTTTCTTT
CASTPWRETAEAFF
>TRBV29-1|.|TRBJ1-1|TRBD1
TGCAGCGTACAGGGGACTGAAGCTTTCTTT
CSVQGTEAFF
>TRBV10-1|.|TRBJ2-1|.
TGCGCCAGCAGTGACGGAGGAAGCTCCTACAATGAGCAGTTCTTC
CASSDGGSSYNEQFF
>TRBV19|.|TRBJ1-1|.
TGTGCCAGTATAGAACAGGGCGACACTGAAGCTTTCTTT
CASIEQGDTEAFF
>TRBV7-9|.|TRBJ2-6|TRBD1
TGTGCCAGCAGCTTATTGGGCGACAGGGCCTTCTCTGGGGCCAACGTCCTGACTTTC
CASSLLGDRAFSGANVLTF
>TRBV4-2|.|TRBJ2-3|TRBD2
TGTGCCAGCAGCCAAGGGTCTAGCGGGACCGCAGATACGCAGTATTTT
CASSQGSSGTADTQYF
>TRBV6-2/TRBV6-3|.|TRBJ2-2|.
TGTGCCAGCAGTTTACGAGGGCCGAACACCGGGGAGCTGTTTTTT
CASSLRGPNTGELFF
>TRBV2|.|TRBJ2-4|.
TGTGCCATCCTCAACAAGACTGCAATCTTAGCCAAAAACATTCAGTACTTC
CAILNKTAILAKNIQYF
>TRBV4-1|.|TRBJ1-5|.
TGCGCCAGCAGCTCATGGCAGGGAGGGGATCAGCCCCAGCATTTT
CASSSWQGGDQPQHF
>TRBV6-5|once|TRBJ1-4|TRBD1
TGTGCCAGCAGTTCCCCGGGACAGGGGATAGGGGAAAAACTGTTTTTT
CASSSPGQGIGEKLFF
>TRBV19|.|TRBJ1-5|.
TGTGCCAGTAGTATAGGGGAGGGAGGTCAGCCCCAGCATTTT
CASSIGEGGQPQHF
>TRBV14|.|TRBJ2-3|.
TGTGCCAGCAGTACGGGGATTAGGAGCACAGATACGCAGTATTTT
CASSTGIRSTDTQYF
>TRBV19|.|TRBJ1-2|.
TGTGCCAGTAGTATAGCCCCCGGGGGCTACACCTTC
CASSIAPGGYTF
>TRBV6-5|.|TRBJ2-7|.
TGTGCCAGCAGTTACTGCTTATTCCGGCAGGGGGGCGAGCAGTACTTC
CASSYCLFRQGGEQYF
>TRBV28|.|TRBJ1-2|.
TGTGCCGTCAATCATGGCTACACCTTC
CAVNHGYTF
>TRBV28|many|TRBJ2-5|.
TGTGCCAGCAGTCGAGGGAGCCGGACGGAGACCCAGTACTTC
CASSRGSRTETQYF
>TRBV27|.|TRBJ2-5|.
TGTGCCAGCAGTTTAAGACTAAGAAACCAAGAGACCCAGTACTTC
CASSLRLRNQETQYF
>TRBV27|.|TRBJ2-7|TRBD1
TGTGCCAGCAACCCATCAGGGGGATTATCCTACGAGCAGTACTTC
CASNPSGGLSYEQYF
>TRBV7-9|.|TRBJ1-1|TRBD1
TGTGCCAGCAGCACCCCGGGACAGGGGACTGAAGCTTTCTTT
CASSTPGQGTEAFF
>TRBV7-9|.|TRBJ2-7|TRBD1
TGTGCCAGCGGTCAGGGGACAGGGGCCTACGAGCAGTACTTC
CASGQGTGAYEQYF
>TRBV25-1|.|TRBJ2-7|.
TGTGCCAGCAGTGACCAGGCAGGGTCCTACGAGCAGTACTTC
CASSDQAGSYEQYF
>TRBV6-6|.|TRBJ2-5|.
TGTGCCAGCAGGAGCCCGGACAACCAAGAGACCCAGTACTTC
CASRSPDNQETQYF
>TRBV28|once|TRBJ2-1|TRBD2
TGTGCCAGCAGTTCGTACGGGACTAGCGGGAGGGCCGATGAGCAGTTCTTC
CASSSYGTSGRADEQFF
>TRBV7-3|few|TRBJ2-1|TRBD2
TGTGCCAGCAGCTCGCGGGGGGTCGATGACAATGAGCAGTTCTTC
CASSSRGVDDNEQFF